A selection of T cell receptor beta chains follows, all from one sample in a study of blood T cells in healthy people across ages. TCRdb fed the 5' RACE reads into MiXCR, producing one record per CDR3 protein. Here the sample spans roughly 900,000 distinct CDR3 sequences, about 48% being singletons. Input material: blood. Receptor source: a man aged 30-40 years in good health. CDR3s include the opening cysteine and the closing phenylalanine or tryptophan. A D gene is named only where the DNA matches it firmly. The size entry is marked missing in some rows and otherwise reads once, few, many or a size class.

clone_size d_call j_call v_call cdr3_aa cdr3_nt
NA TRBD1 TRBJ1-1 TRBV4-1 CASSHSVTGSPPEAFF TGCGCCAGCAGCCATTCTGTGACAGGGTCCCCCCCTGAAGCTTTCTTT
few NA TRBJ2-3 TRBV4-3 CASSQEPATDTQYF TGCGCCAGCAGCCAAGAGCCAGCCACAGATACGCAGTATTTT
few TRBD1 TRBJ1-2 TRBV7-9 CASSSSGQGYGYTF TGTGCCAGCAGCTCTTCCGGACAGGGCTATGGCTACACCTTC
NA TRBD2 TRBJ2-7 TRBV7-2 CASSLYSSGGSGEQYF TGTGCCAGCAGCTTGTATTCTAGCGGGGGGTCGGGGGAGCAGTACTTC
NA NA TRBJ1-2 TRBV7-2 CASSLATLGGENGYTF TGTGCCAGCAGCTTGGCGACCCTGGGGGGGGAGAATGGCTACACCTTC
NA NA TRBJ2-1 TRBV27 CASSRGLEIYNEQFF TGTGCCAGCAGTCGGGGACTGGAGATTTACAATGAGCAGTTCTTC
few NA TRBJ2-1 TRBV20-1 CSAPPLMTRRNNEQFF TGCAGTGCTCCTCCGTTAATGACTAGGAGGAACAATGAGCAGTTCTTC
NA TRBD1 TRBJ2-2 TRBV24-1 CATSDPKTGGFNTGELFF TGTGCCACCAGTGATCCTAAGACAGGGGGCTTCAACACCGGGGAGCTGTTTTTT
few NA TRBJ2-2 TRBV9 CASSVVNPANTGELFF TGTGCCAGCAGCGTAGTCAACCCAGCGAACACCGGGGAGCTGTTTTTT
NA NA TRBJ2-7 TRBV4-3 CASSQVEGTPYEQYF TGCGCCAGCAGCCAAGTAGAGGGGACCCCCTACGAGCAGTACTTC
NA NA TRBJ2-7 TRBV6-1 CASSERRYEQYF TGTGCCAGCAGTGAGCGCAGATACGAGCAGTACTTC
few NA TRBJ2-7 TRBV7-2 CASSFWGGSYEQYF TGTGCCAGCAGCTTTTGGGGCGGTTCCTACGAGCAGTACTTC
many NA TRBJ2-5 TRBV4-2 CASSQRGPQETQYF TGTGCCAGCAGCCAAAGAGGGCCCCAAGAGACCCAGTACTTC
NA NA TRBJ2-3 TRBV5-1 CASRRTAGTDTQYF TGCGCCAGCAGACGGACGGCCGGCACAGATACGCAGTATTTT